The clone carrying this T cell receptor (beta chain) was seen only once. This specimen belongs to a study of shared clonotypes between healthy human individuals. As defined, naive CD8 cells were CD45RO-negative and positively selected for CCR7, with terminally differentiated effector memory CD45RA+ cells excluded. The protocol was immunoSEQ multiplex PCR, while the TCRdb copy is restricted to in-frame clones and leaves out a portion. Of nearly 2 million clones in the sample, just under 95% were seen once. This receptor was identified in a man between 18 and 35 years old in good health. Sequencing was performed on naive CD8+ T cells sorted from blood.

The CDR3 here is CAWSVLGQGSTGELFF. The CDR3 nucleotides are TGTGCCTGGAGTGTACTCGGACAGGGTAGCACCGGGGAGCTGTTTTTT. The chain recombines TRBV30 with TRBJ2-2; 8 bases fit TRBD1. V shed 0 bases and J 4 bases; nucleotides not matched to a gene: 7. Germline V gene sequence: CDR1 GTSNPN, CDR2 SVGIG (reference sequence). CDR3 length: 16 amino acids.